This entry lists 30 T cell receptor beta chains sequenced from one sample in a study of PD-1 blockade in mismatch repair-deficient tumors. Some clones are missing from TCRdb's copy, which holds only in-frame ones; the method was immunoSEQ multiplex PCR. The profile shows under 150,000 clones, approximately 91% of them singletons. The starting material was peripheral blood, obtained about 17 months after starting pembrolizumab. The receptor source for this set is an adult with mismatch repair-deficient cancer.

The chain has TRBV7-2 and TRBJ1-4, with D unclear. In germline, CDR1 is SGHTA, CDR2 FQGNSA. Trimming took 5 bases from V and 0 from J, leaving 10 bases between them. The CDR3 has 15 residues. CDR3 in DNA: TGTGCCAGCAGCCCCGGCGGGGCAACTAATGAAAAACTGTTTTTT. It encodes CASSPGGATNEKLFF.

The chain uses TRBV7-6 and TRBJ2-2; 7 bases agree with TRBD2. The CDR3 is 16 residues long. The germline CDR1 and CDR2 sequences are SGHVS and FNYEAQ. Trimming removed 5 bases from V and 7 bases from J; junction bases left unmatched: 13. The CDR3 bases are TGTGCCAGCAGCCCCTTATACCGACTAGCCGGCGGGGAGCTGTTTTTT. This codes for CASSPLYRLAGGELFF.

The chain is built from TRBV2 and TRBJ1-5; the D is unclear. The CDR3 is 15 amino acids. Germline lookup yields CDR1 SNHLY and CDR2 FYNNEI. Trimming pared 2 bases from V and 3 bases from J, leaving 11 bases between. In nucleotides, the CDR3 is TGTGCCAGCAGTGAATGGGGTGGTGACAATCAGCCCCAGCATTTT. Protein: CASSEWGGDNQPQHF.

This chain links TRBV10-2 with TRBJ2-7; no clear D gene. V was trimmed by 6 bases and J by 7 bases, leaving 10 bases between them. Per germline, CDR1 WSHSY and CDR2 SAAADI. The CDR3 spans 11 residues. This chain's CDR3 is CASRTTTEQYF. The CDR3 nucleotides read TGCGCCAGCAGGACGACAACTGAGCAGTACTTC.

This clone has a single count. The chain joins TRBV5-4 to TRBJ1-2; 7 bases map to TRBD1. Germline V lookup: CDR1 SGHNT, CDR2 YYREEE (reference sequence). J lost 7 bases, V lost 2 bases, and 8 bases had no gene match. CDR3 size: 14 residues. The CDR3: CASSFRKGAGGYTF. In nucleotides, the CDR3 is TGTGCCAGCAGCTTTCGAAAGGGGGCTGGTGGCTACACCTTC. Filled out from reference TRBV5-4 and TRBJ1-2, the complete variable domain reads ETGVTQSPTHLIKTRGQQVTLRCSSQSGHNTVSWYQQALGQGPQFIFQYYREEENGRGNFPPRFSGLQFPNYSSELNVNALELDDSALYLCASSFRKGAGGYTFGSGTRLTVV.

This chain links TRBV18 with TRBJ2-3; D is unclear. V was shortened by 3 bases and J by 6 bases, with 13 bases between the two germline ends. The CDR3 has 14 residues. Germline V gene lookup returns CDR1 KGHSH and CDR2 LQKENI. The CDR3 sequence is CASSPKASADTQYF. CDR3 DNA: TGTGCCAGCTCACCGAAGGCGAGTGCCGATACGCAGTATTTT.

The chain has TRBV5-4 and TRBJ2-2; 9 positions agree with TRBD1. The CDR3 totals 16 residues. CDR1 SGHNT and CDR2 YYREEE come from the germline V gene (reference sequence). Trimming took 4 bases from V and 0 from J; bases not matched to a gene: 4. The CDR3 nucleotides read TGTGCCAGCAGCCAGGGACAGGGAGCGAACACCGGGGAGCTGTTTTTT. Protein sequence: CASSQGQGANTGELFF.

The chain employs TRBV29-1 and TRBJ2-3, with 9 bases identical to TRBD1. J lost 4 bases, V lost 6 bases, and 17 bases had no gene match. The germline V gene encodes CDR1 SQVTM and CDR2 ANQGSEA. The CDR3 covers 17 residues. CDR3 nucleotide sequence: TGCAGCGTCATACCGGGACAGGGTTTCTTTAGCCCAGATACGCAGTATTTT. Its translation: CSVIPGQGFFSPDTQYF.

The rearrangement links TRBV18 to TRBJ1-5, with 10 bases fitting TRBD1. Trimming at V came to 4 bases and at J to 3 bases, leaving 6 bases not matched to a gene. Germline-derived CDR1 and CDR2 are KGHSH and LQKENI. CDR3 length: 16 residues. In DNA form, the CDR3 reads TGTGCCAGCTCACGGGACAGGGGAGGTGACAATCAGCCCCAGCATTTT. This encodes CASSRDRGGDNQPQHF.

This chain links TRBV29-1 with TRBJ2-1; the D is unclear. The CDR3 length is 14 residues. Trimming cost V 0 bases and J 9 bases, with 15 bases left between them. CDR1 is SQVTM and CDR2 is ANQGSEA in the germline V gene. CDR3: CSVEDYRVRREQFF. DNA for the CDR3: TGCAGCGTTGAAGATTATAGGGTTCGGCGTGAGCAGTTCTTC.

CDR3 nucleotide sequence: TGTGCCAGCAGCGTTGGTCCGGGGGGCTACAATGAGCAGTTCTTC. Protein sequence: CASSVGPGGYNEQFF. The V call is TRBV9, the J call TRBJ2-1, with 7 bases matching TRBD2. The CDR3 runs 15 residues. The ends lost 2 bases at V and 3 bases at J; junction bases unmatched: 5. Germline CDR1 is SGDLS and CDR2 is YYNGEE.

V usage is TRBV7-2 and J usage is TRBJ2-3, with 8 bases fitting TRBD2. Trimming cost V 8 bases and J 7 bases; bases outside gene matches: 11. The germline V gene has CDR1 SGHTA and CDR2 FQGNSA. The CDR3 sequence is 14 residues long. The CDR3 DNA is TGTGCCAGCCGTGTCAGCGGGAGTCAGAATACGCAGTATTTT. Translated, it gives CASRVSGSQNTQYF.

The V and J genes are TRBV29-1 and TRBJ2-1; TRBD2 matches at 11 bases. J lost 3 bases, V lost 0 bases, and 7 bases had no gene match. CDR1 is SQVTM, CDR2 ANQGSEA, per germline. The CDR3 is 17 residues long. In DNA form, the CDR3 reads TGCAGCGTTGAAGATAATTGGGGGACTAGCGGCTACAATGAGCAGTTCTTC. This sequence encodes CSVEDNWGTSGYNEQFF.

V and J are TRBV4-1 and TRBJ2-7; D is unclear. This CDR3 contains 15 residues. Germline assignment: CDR1 MGHRA and CDR2 YSYEKL. The V gene lost 0 bases and the J gene lost 0 bases, with 9 bases spanning the gap. CDR3 in DNA: TGCGCCAGCAGCCAAGATATTCCCATCTCCTACGAGCAGTACTTC. It specifies CASSQDIPISYEQYF.

Here the CDR3 reads CATSRAHTSNEQYF. The CDR3 DNA reads TGTGCCACCAGCAGAGCCCATACTAGCAACGAGCAGTACTTC. The chain couples TRBV15 to TRBJ2-7; TRBD2 is a possible D gene (6 bases). The CDR3 loop spans 14 amino acids. Germline V gene sequence: CDR1 LNHNV, CDR2 YYDKDF (reference sequence). Trimming left V 1 base short and J 5 bases short, with 12 bases between.

A single count supports this clone. The J gene is TRBJ2-5, the V gene TRBV13, with TRBD2 identical over 12 bases. The V gene's germline CDR1 is PRHDT and CDR2 FYEKMQ (reference sequence). V was clipped by 2 bases and J by 2 bases; unmatched bases: 12. The length of the CDR3 is 19 residues. DNA for the CDR3: TGTGCCAGCAGCTTATTACTAGCGGGAGGTTCAAGTGGGCAAGAGACCCAGTACTTC. It specifies CASSLLLAGGSSGQETQYF.

The chain recombines TRBV4-3 with TRBJ2-6, with D unclear. V was shortened by 0 bases and J by 6 bases, with 12 bases between the two germline ends. Germline loops: CDR1 LGHNA, CDR2 YSLEER. The CDR3 loop spans 16 amino acids. Here the CDR3 DNA reads TGCGCCAGCAGCCAAGATCCGGGTGTCGTGGCCAACGTCCTGACTTTC. This gives the protein CASSQDPGVVANVLTF.

V is TRBV12-5 and J is TRBJ2-7; the match to TRBD1 covers 8 bases. With 0 bases clipped from V and 4 bases from J, the junction kept 8 bases outside the gene matches. Germline CDR1 LGHNT, CDR2 FRNRAP. The CDR3 length is 16 residues. The CDR3 DNA reads TGTGCTAGTGGTTTGGTCCAAGACAGGGGTGGATACGAGCAGTACTTC. Translation: CASGLVQDRGGYEQYF. The whole variable domain, remainder taken from reference TRBV12-5 and TRBJ2-7, is DARVTQTPRHKVTEMGQEVTMRCQPILGHNTVFWYRQTMMQGLELLAYFRNRAPLDDSGMPKDRFSAEMPDATLATLKIQPSEPRDSAVYFCASGLVQDRGGYEQYFGPGTRLTVT.

This clone is a singleton in its sample. The chain has TRBV6-1 and TRBJ2-7, with 7 bases aligning to TRBD1. The length of the CDR3 is 11 residues. In germline, CDR1 is MNHNS, CDR2 SASEGT. V lost 6 bases to trimming and J lost 10 bases; unmatched junction nucleotides: 6. The CDR3 protein is CASSLGTAQYF. The CDR3, as DNA: TGTGCCAGCAGCCTAGGGACAGCACAGTACTTC.

The rearrangement uses TRBV4-2 and TRBJ2-7; D unresolved. The germline V gene encodes CDR1 LGHNA and CDR2 YNFKEQ. The CDR3 has 13 residues. Trimming took 0 bases from V and 2 from J, leaving 5 bases between them. The DNA for the CDR3 is TGTGCCAGCAGCCAAGATGTACCCTACGAGCAGTACTTC. It yields the protein CASSQDVPYEQYF.

The V call is TRBV7-8, the J call TRBJ2-1; D may match TRBD1 or TRBD2 (6 bases each). CDR3 size: 16 residues. V lost 1 base and J 15 bases, leaving 25 bases between the germline ends. Germline CDR1 SGHVS, CDR2 FQNEAQ. The DNA for the CDR3 is TGTGCCAGCAGCTTAGTTTCGGGGGAGGACAGTACGGTGCGGTTCTTC. The encoded protein is CASSLVSGEDSTVRFF.

This clone was counted a few times. The V gene is TRBV6-4, the J gene TRBJ2-3, with TRBD2 matching 8 bases. Germline V gene lookup returns CDR1 MRHNA and CDR2 SNTAGT. The CDR3 is made up of 15 amino acids. Trimming at V came to 0 bases and at J to 4 bases, leaving 3 bases not matched to a gene. This chain's CDR3 is CASSDSTGGPDTQYF. In DNA, the CDR3 is TGTGCCAGCAGTGACTCGACGGGAGGGCCAGATACGCAGTATTTT.

The V call is TRBV7-9, the J call TRBJ2-1; D is undetermined. CDR3 length: 12 residues. CDR1 and CDR2 from the germline V gene are SEHNR and FQNEAQ (reference sequence). Trimming removed 4 bases at V and 10 bases at J, with 11 bases between. The CDR3 loop is CASSSLTNEQFF. The CDR3 nucleotides read TGTGCCAGCAGCTCGCTTACAAACGAGCAGTTCTTC.

This chain joins TRBV6-5 and TRBJ2-1; D may match TRBD1 or TRBD2 (5 bases each). Germline CDR1 and CDR2: MNHEY and SVGAGI. This CDR3 has 15 residues. Trimming took 6 bases from V and 7 from J, leaving 19 bases between them. CDR3 coding DNA: TGTGCCAGCAGGAGCGAGTTGGGGGAATTGAATGAGCAGTTCTTC. Its protein product is CASRSELGELNEQFF.

The chain has TRBV21-1 and TRBJ1-1. TRBV21-1 is a pseudogene locus. CDR3 length: 14 amino acids. Here the CDR3 DNA reads TGTGCCAGCCCCTCCGAGGGGTGTACCACTGAAGCTTTCTTT. The encoded protein is CASPSEGCTTEAFF.

The rearrangement links TRBV6-1 to TRBJ2-2, with a possible D match to TRBD1 (5 bases). V dropped 10 bases and J dropped 8 bases, with 14 bases sitting between them. The CDR3 consists of 12 residues. CDR1 is MNHNS and CDR2 is SASEGT in the germline V gene. Here the CDR3 DNA reads TGTGCCACCATGGTCAGGGCGGGGGAGCTGTTTTTT. It specifies CATMVRAGELFF.

The V gene is TRBV5-4, the J gene TRBJ2-5, with D possibly TRBD1 on 6 matching bases. CDR3 size: 11 residues. Germline CDR1 and CDR2: SGHNT and YYREEE (reference sequence). Trimming removed 4 bases from V and 5 bases from J, with 6 bases in between. CDR3 DNA sequence: TGTGCCAGCAGCGGGGGCGAGACCCAGTACTTC. Translation gives CASSGGETQYF.

The chain employs TRBV6-5 and TRBJ2-3; D remains unclear. V dropped 6 bases and J dropped 4 bases, with 17 bases sitting between them. Germline assignment: CDR1 MNHEY and CDR2 SVGAGI. This CDR3 region has 15 residues. CDR3 in DNA: TGTGCCAGCAGACACTATCCTCTAGAATCAGATACGCAGTATTTT. Protein: CASRHYPLESDTQYF.

This clone was found a few times. J is TRBJ2-7 and V is TRBV5-4, with a tentative D call TRBD2 (5 bases). V shed 4 bases and J shed 7 bases, with 24 bases lying between them. The CDR3 consists of 16 residues. Germline CDR1 is SGHNT and CDR2 is YYREEE (reference sequence). The CDR3 here is CASSLWAGLGLGEQYF. The CDR3 DNA sequence: TGTGCCAGCAGCCTGTGGGCTGGCCTAGGACTGGGGGAGCAGTACTTC.

The chain joins TRBV6-5 to TRBJ2-1; no clear D. This CDR3 is built from 14 residues. Trimming shortened V by 0 bases and J by 4 bases, and 7 bases separated the two germline ends. The germline V gene has CDR1 MNHEY and CDR2 SVGAGI. CDR3 residues: CASSYSGGYNEQFF. The DNA of the CDR3 is TGTGCCAGCAGTTACTCGGGCGGTTACAATGAGCAGTTCTTC.